These 9 T cell receptor beta chains share one sample of origin, sequenced in a study of T cell changes during pregnancy in multiple sclerosis. Assay: immunoSEQ multiplex PCR; the TCRdb copy retains only in-frame clones and omits some. The sample consists of tens of thousands of clones, under 90% of them appearing once. Sequenced here: peripheral blood, sampled after pregnancy. These TCRs come from a female donor in good health, enrolled as a control in a pregnancy study.

This sequence joins TRBV7-2 and TRBJ1-1; TRBD1 might be the D (5 bases). CDR1 is SGHTA, CDR2 FQGNSA, per germline. Trimming removed 0 bases from V and 0 bases from J, with 11 bases in between. The length of the CDR3 is 16 residues. CDR3 coding DNA: TGTGCCAGCAGCTTAGCGTCGGGGGTTGTGAACACTGAAGCTTTCTTT. Translating it yields CASSLASGVVNTEAFF.

V is TRBV6-1 and J is TRBJ2-7; possibly TRBD1 for D (5 bases). Germline V CDR1 and CDR2: MNHNS, SASEGT. This CDR3 contains 14 residues. V shed 4 bases and J shed 3 bases, with 13 bases lying between them. CDR3 DNA sequence: TGTGCCAGCAGTGGAGTAGGGGCGCGCTACGAGCAGTACTTC. Residues: CASSGVGARYEQYF.

This chain connects TRBV11-1 to TRBJ2-7; TRBD2 might be the D (6 bases). Trimming took off 1 base at V and 2 bases at J, with 9 bases between the two ends. The CDR3 covers 14 residues. Per germline, CDR1 SGHAT and CDR2 FQDESV (reference sequence). This chain's CDR3 is CASSLGRGPYEQYF. In DNA, the CDR3 is TGTGCCAGCAGCTTAGGGCGGGGCCCCTACGAGCAGTACTTC.

The chain recombines TRBV28 with TRBJ1-5, with TRBD1 as a possible D gene (5 bases). The V gene's germline CDR1 is MDHEN and CDR2 SYDVKM. CDR3 length: 14 amino acids. The V end was cut by 3 bases, the J end by 7 bases, with 13 bases between. The CDR3, as DNA: TGTGCCAGCAGTTTGGGGGGATTCAACCAGCCCCAGCATTTT. Its translation is CASSLGGFNQPQHF.

V is TRBV19 and J is TRBJ2-7, with TRBD1 identical over 10 bases. The CDR3 covers 15 residues. The V gene's germline CDR1 is LNHDA and CDR2 SQIVND (reference sequence). The V and J ends lost 6 bases and 2 bases, in that order; junction bases with no gene match: 7. CDR3: CASRTDGTGAYEQYF. The CDR3 coding sequence is TGTGCCAGTAGGACTGACGGGACAGGGGCCTACGAGCAGTACTTC.

This chain uses TRBV5-4 with TRBJ2-5; 16 bases are shared with TRBD2. Germline CDR1 and CDR2: SGHNT and YYREEE (reference sequence). This CDR3 has 15 residues. With 5 bases clipped from V and 4 bases from J, the junction kept 2 bases outside the gene matches. This CDR3 reads CASRGTSGGGETQYF. CDR3 DNA sequence: TGTGCCAGCAGAGGGACTAGCGGGGGGGGAGAGACCCAGTACTTC.

The genes are TRBV4-2 and TRBJ2-3; perhaps TRBD1 as D (6 bases). This CDR3 contains 14 residues. V was clipped by 5 bases and J by 4 bases, with 13 bases between them. CDR1 and CDR2 (germline): LGHNA, YNFKEQ. The CDR3 is CASSSQGSPDTQYF. In DNA form, the CDR3 reads TGTGCCAGCAGCTCACAGGGTTCGCCAGATACGCAGTATTTT.

This clone has a single count. The rearrangement joins TRBV7-2 to TRBJ2-2; 8 nucleotides agree with TRBD2. The CDR3 has 19 residues. Germline V lookup: CDR1 SGHTA, CDR2 FQGNSA. V trimming: 1 base; J trimming: 0 bases; junction bases outside the gene matches: 10. CDR3: CASSLDPAGAAPNTGELFF. CDR3 in DNA: TGTGCCAGCAGCTTAGACCCAGCGGGAGCGGCCCCGAACACCGGGGAGCTGTTTTTT.

The V gene is TRBV7-2, the J gene TRBJ2-5; the D gene is possibly TRBD2 (5 bases). This CDR3 contains 15 residues. V was clipped by 1 base and J by 7 bases, with 16 bases between them. Germline CDR1 and CDR2: SGHTA and FQGNSA. The CDR3 DNA follows: TGTGCCAGCAGCTTAGATCGGGCGGGTTACGGGACCCAGTACTTC. It yields the protein CASSLDRAGYGTQYF.